This T cell receptor (beta chain) was profiled in a study of response to subunit inactivated influenza vaccine. Findings and limits, study-wide: New T cells are recruited in small numbers by each seasonal influenza vaccination, according to the authors' suggestion.

There are a few counts of this clonotype. Its antigen is undetermined. Via MiXCR, TCRdb re-called the RT-PCR reads, giving one row per CDR3 protein. The top ten clones hold roughly a tenth of a sample with about 780,000 distinct CDR3 sequences, roughly 20% of them seen once. Per the germline V gene, CDR1 is LGHNA and CDR2 is YNFKEQ. CDR3 length: 17 amino acids. V lost 4 bases and J lost 2; bases outside the gene matches: 9. This chain links TRBV4-2 with TRBJ2-2; TRBD1 agrees at 8 bases. Material: PBMCs from blood, obtained 5 days after vaccination. The clonotype originates from a man aged 50-60 years who received an inactivated influenza vaccine. The CDR3 loop reads CASSPMTQGANTGELFF. The CDR3 bases are TGTGCCAGCAGCCCAATGACCCAGGGGGCTAACACCGGGGAGCTGTTTTTT.